A selection of T cell receptor beta chains follows, all from one sample in a study of T cell responses to AZD1222 COVID-19 vaccine. Some clones are missing from TCRdb's copy, which holds only in-frame ones; the method was immunoSEQ multiplex PCR. The sample lists 100,000 or so clones, around nine tenths occurring once. The sample here was peripheral blood, taken on day 0 of AZD1222 vaccination. The receptors stem from an adult in good health. Each CDR3 is given with its conserved first and last residue. A D gene is named only where the DNA matches it firmly. A row's size may be missing; if present it is once, few, many or a size class.

J: TRBJ1-3; V: TRBV7-2; D: NA; size: NA; DNA: TGTGCCAGCAGCATTTATCAGGGGAACACCATATATTTT; CDR3: CASSIYQGNTIYF
J: TRBJ1-5; V: TRBV9; D: NA; size: NA; DNA: TGTGCCAGCAGCGTAGGCTTGGGCAATCAGCCCCAGCATTTT; CDR3: CASSVGLGNQPQHF
J: TRBJ1-5; V: TRBV15; D: NA; size: NA; DNA: TGTGCCACCAGCAAAGCAGGGGCCCAGTTCCAGCATTTT; CDR3: CATSKAGAQFQHF
J: TRBJ1-2; V: TRBV24-1; D: NA; size: NA; DNA: TGTGCCACCAGTGCCGGGTATGGCTACACCTTC; CDR3: CATSAGYGYTF
J: TRBJ1-6; V: TRBV2; D: NA; size: NA; DNA: TGTGCCAGCAGTGATCAGGACAGCTATAATTCACCCCTCCACTTT; CDR3: CASSDQDSYNSPLHF
J: TRBJ2-5; V: TRBV27; D: NA; size: NA; DNA: TGTGCCAGCAGTTTTATCCCAGGGTTTCAAGAGACCCAGTACTTC; CDR3: CASSFIPGFQETQYF
J: TRBJ1-5; V: TRBV29-1; D: TRBD1; size: NA; DNA: TGCAGCCTAGAGTGGGAGACAGGGGTCGGTCAGCCCCAGCATTTT; CDR3: CSLEWETGVGQPQHF
J: TRBJ1-3; V: TRBV7-2; D: NA; size: NA; DNA: TGTGCCAGCAGCTTAGCCGACTCTGGAAACACCATATATTTT; CDR3: CASSLADSGNTIYF
J: TRBJ1-5; V: TRBV19; D: NA; size: once; DNA: TGTGCCAGTAGTATCCCCAATCAGCCCCAGCATTTT; CDR3: CASSIPNQPQHF
J: TRBJ2-7; V: TRBV4-1; D: NA; size: NA; DNA: TGCGCCAGCAGCCTGGGGGGCTTGGCCTACGAGCAGTACTTC; CDR3: CASSLGGLAYEQYF
J: TRBJ2-7; V: TRBV28; D: NA; size: once; DNA: TGTGCCAGCAGTTTAGACTCCACGTACGAGCAGTACTTC; CDR3: CASSLDSTYEQYF
J: TRBJ1-6; V: TRBV9; D: NA; size: NA; DNA: TGTGCCAGCAGCGCGTCCGCCTATAATTCACCCCTCCACTTT; CDR3: CASSASAYNSPLHF
J: TRBJ2-1; V: TRBV10-3; D: NA; size: NA; DNA: TGTGCCATCAGTGAGTCGAGAAGTCACCTCAATGAGCAGTTCTTC; CDR3: CAISESRSHLNEQFF
J: TRBJ1-1; V: TRBV6-5; D: NA; size: NA; DNA: TGTGCCAGCAGCCGAAAAGGGGTTGACACTGAAGCTTTCTTT; CDR3: CASSRKGVDTEAFF
J: TRBJ2-7; V: TRBV6-5; D: NA; size: few; DNA: TGTGCCAGCGGAGGGACAGCCGGCTACGAGCAGTACTTC; CDR3: CASGGTAGYEQYF
J: TRBJ1-2; V: TRBV19; D: NA; size: NA; DNA: TGTGCCAGTCTTAACTGGGACTATGGCTACACCTTC; CDR3: CASLNWDYGYTF
J: TRBJ1-1; V: TRBV18; D: NA; size: NA; DNA: TGTGCCAGCTCACCACCTTCCCTGACAGACACTGAAGCTTTCTTT; CDR3: CASSPPSLTDTEAFF
J: TRBJ2-7; V: TRBV5-5; D: NA; size: few; DNA: TGTGCCAGCAGCTCCGGCGGGGCGCTAGACTACGAGCAGTACTTC; CDR3: CASSSGGALDYEQYF
J: TRBJ2-5; V: TRBV11-2; D: TRBD1; size: NA; DNA: TGTGCCAGCAGCTTAGGACAGGGGTGGGAGACCCAGTACTTC; CDR3: CASSLGQGWETQYF
J: TRBJ1-1; V: TRBV2; D: NA; size: few; DNA: TGTGCCAGCACTCTCGGGGGGGGTCTCACTGAAGCTTTCTTT; CDR3: CASTLGGGLTEAFF
J: TRBJ1-5; V: TRBV6-6; D: NA; size: NA; DNA: TGTGCCAGCAGTCAGGGCGGCTGGGGATCGGGGAGCAATCAGCCCCAGCATTTT; CDR3: CASSQGGWGSGSNQPQHF
J: TRBJ2-2; V: TRBV6-6; D: NA; size: NA; DNA: TGTGCCAGCAGCCACTCGGGGCGCCGGAGCACCGGGGAGCTGTTTTTT; CDR3: CASSHSGRRSTGELFF
J: TRBJ1-1; V: TRBV28; D: NA; size: NA; DNA: TGTGCCAGCAGACTAAAAATGAACACTGAAGCTTTCTTT; CDR3: CASRLKMNTEAFF
J: TRBJ1-1; V: TRBV30; D: NA; size: NA; DNA: TGTGCCTGGAGAGACGGGAACACTGAAGCTTTCTTT; CDR3: CAWRDGNTEAFF
J: TRBJ1-3; V: TRBV5-4; D: TRBD1; size: NA; DNA: TGTGCCAGCAGCCAAGCTCAGGGGGCTAATCTTGGAAACACCATATATTTT; CDR3: CASSQAQGANLGNTIYF
J: TRBJ1-2; V: TRBV30; D: TRBD1; size: NA; DNA: TGTGCCTGGCCCAGGGGAGGGACAGGGGGCATCTATGGCTACACCTTC; CDR3: CAWPRGGTGGIYGYTF
J: TRBJ2-6; V: TRBV9; D: NA; size: NA; DNA: TGTGCCAGCAGCGTAGGAAGAAGATCTGGGGCCAACGTCCTGACTTTC; CDR3: CASSVGRRSGANVLTF
J: TRBJ1-1; V: TRBV15; D: TRBD1; size: NA; DNA: TGTGCCACCAGCAGACCGGACAGGCCTTACACTGAAGCTTTCTTT; CDR3: CATSRPDRPYTEAFF
J: TRBJ1-4; V: TRBV2; D: NA; size: once; DNA: TGTGCCAGCAGAAAACGGACAGTTGCAACTAATGAAAAACTGTTTTTT; CDR3: CASRKRTVATNEKLFF
J: TRBJ2-7; V: TRBV5-4; D: TRBD1; size: NA; DNA: TGTGCCAGCAGCTGGAGTAAAATCGGGACAGGGTTTCGCGAGCAGTACTTC; CDR3: CASSWSKIGTGFREQYF
J: TRBJ1-1; V: TRBV19; D: NA; size: NA; DNA: TGTGCCAGTAGTATAGATGTGATCGGATACAGGGAGAGCACTGAAGCTTTCTTT; CDR3: CASSIDVIGYRESTEAFF
J: TRBJ1-1; V: TRBV12-3/TRBV12-4; D: NA; size: NA; DNA: TGTGCCAGCAGTTTAACGGCGAACACTGAAGCTTTCTTT; CDR3: CASSLTANTEAFF